The rows below give T cell receptor beta chains drawn from one sample of a study of T cell responses to AZD1222 COVID-19 vaccine. Here immunoSEQ multiplex PCR was the method, and the copy in TCRdb shows in-frame clones only, minus some. The table lists 84,000 or so clones, 90% of them singletons, with about 3% in the top ten. This specimen consisted of peripheral blood, obtained 28 days after the second AZD1222 dose. The receptors were gathered from an adult who received the AZD1222 COVID-19 vaccine. CDR3s include the opening cysteine and the closing phenylalanine or tryptophan. D genes are given only for firm matches. Size is stated for part of the rows, as once, few or many counts, or as a class when the clone is expanded.

abundance	d_gene	v_gene	j_gene	CDR3nt	CDR3aa
NA	NA	TRBV4-3	TRBJ1-6	TGCGCCAGCAGCCAAGATATAGAGACAAATTCACCCCTCCACTTT	CASSQDIETNSPLHF
NA	TRBD1	TRBV11-1	TRBJ2-3	TGTGCCAGCAGCTGGGACAGGGTGAAAGATACGCAGTATTTT	CASSWDRVKDTQYF
few	NA	TRBV7-8	TRBJ1-3	TGTGCCAGCAGCTTAGGCACAGGGATTCGAAACACCATATATTTT	CASSLGTGIRNTIYF
NA	NA	TRBV7-8	TRBJ2-7	TGTGCCAGCAGCTCTATCTACGAGCAGTACTTC	CASSSIYEQYF
once	TRBD1	TRBV5-6	TRBJ1-5	TGTGCCAGCAGCTTTGCTGGACAGGGGGTTATTAGCAATCAGCCCCAGCATTTT	CASSFAGQGVISNQPQHF
NA	NA	TRBV6-6	TRBJ2-3	TGTGCCAGCAGTTACGGTCAGCTATCCACAGATACGCAGTATTTT	CASSYGQLSTDTQYF
few	NA	TRBV30	TRBJ1-5	TGTGCCTGGAGGGAGAAATCGCAAGCACAGGGTTGGTTTCAGCCCCAGCATTTT	CAWREKSQAQGWFQPQHF
NA	TRBD1	TRBV7-7	TRBJ2-7	TGTGCCACCTTAAAGCGGGACAGGGGGCGACAGAGCTCCTACGAGCAGTACTTC	CATLKRDRGRQSSYEQYF
NA	NA	TRBV5-1	TRBJ1-1	TGCGCCAGCAGCTTTTCGGCGGGCGTGTTGAACACTGAAGCTTTCTTT	CASSFSAGVLNTEAFF
NA	NA	TRBV7-9	TRBJ1-1	TGTGCCAGCAGCTCGAGCTACACTGAAGCTTTCTTT	CASSSSYTEAFF
NA	TRBD1	TRBV11-2	TRBJ1-1	TGTGCCAGCAGCTTCGACAGGGGGCAGTCGGAAGCTTTCTTT	CASSFDRGQSEAFF
NA	NA	TRBV9	TRBJ1-1	TGTGCCAGCAGCGCCCTTATGAGTTTCTCTGAAGCTTTCTTT	CASSALMSFSEAFF
NA	TRBD1	TRBV7-3	TRBJ1-1	TGTGCCAGCAGCTTAAACGGCAGGGGGAGAGCTTTCTTT	CASSLNGRGRAFF
NA	NA	TRBV10-3	TRBJ2-3	TGTGCCATCAGTGATGGGGAATTGGATACGCAGTATTTT	CAISDGELDTQYF
NA	NA	TRBV14	TRBJ2-5	TGTGCCAGCAGCCAAGAGACAGCGATTGAGACCCAGTACTTC	CASSQETAIETQYF
NA	TRBD1	TRBV28	TRBJ1-2	TGTGCCAGCAGTACAGGGGGGCACTATGGCTACACCTTC	CASSTGGHYGYTF
NA	NA	TRBV6-5	TRBJ1-1	TGTGCCAGCACTCTCGGGGACACTGAAGCTTTCTTT	CASTLGDTEAFF
NA	TRBD1	TRBV6-5	TRBJ2-5	TGTGCCAGCAGTCAAAGACAGGGATTAGAGGAGACCCAGTACTTC	CASSQRQGLEETQYF
NA	NA	TRBV28	TRBJ2-1	TGTGCCAGCAGTTTACCGGGAGACTTTTACAATGAGCAGTTCTTC	CASSLPGDFYNEQFF
once	NA	TRBV4-2	TRBJ1-2	TGTGCCAGCAGCCTCCCCAATCAACAGGTAACTGGCTACACCTTC	CASSLPNQQVTGYTF
NA	TRBD2	TRBV10-3	TRBJ2-3	TGTGCCATCAGTGAAGGACTAGCGGGAGCTCTAGATACGCAGTATTTT	CAISEGLAGALDTQYF
NA	NA	TRBV30	TRBJ1-3	TGTGCCTGTGGGGCCAGGGGAGACTCTGGAAACACCATATATTTT	CACGARGDSGNTIYF
NA	NA	TRBV2	TRBJ2-5	TGTGCGGGGCGGTCCGGGGAGACCCAGTACTTC	CAGRSGETQYF
NA	NA	TRBV6-5	TRBJ1-4	TGTGCCACCCAGATGGCAACTAATGAAAAACTGTTTTTT	CATQMATNEKLFF
NA	NA	TRBV6-1	TRBJ1-1	TGTGCCAGCAGTGAAGACCCGAACACTGAAGCTTTCTTT	CASSEDPNTEAFF
NA	NA	TRBV6-6	TRBJ2-3	TGTGCCAGCGGTGCCCCCGGCGTGGATACGCAGTATTTT	CASGAPGVDTQYF
NA	TRBD1	TRBV24-1	TRBJ2-2	TGTGCCACCAGTAGGGGGACAGGGGACACCGGGGAGCTGTTTTTT	CATSRGTGDTGELFF
NA	NA	TRBV5-1	TRBJ2-2	TGCGCCAGCAGCTCCAGATCCTGGGACACCGGGGAGCTGTTTTTT	CASSSRSWDTGELFF
NA	TRBD1	TRBV30	TRBJ1-1	TGTGCCTGGAGTCTCGGACAGGGGAGAGCTTTCTTT	CAWSLGQGRAFF
NA	TRBD1	TRBV10-3	TRBJ1-3	TGTGCCATCAGTGAGGAAGGGACAGGGTTTGGAAACACCATATATTTT	CAISEEGTGFGNTIYF
NA	NA	TRBV5-1	TRBJ1-4	TGCGCCAGCAGCTTGTCGGGTTCTGAAAAACTGTTTTTT	CASSLSGSEKLFF
NA	TRBD2	TRBV5-1	TRBJ2-1	TGCGCCAGCAGCTTCCCTCCCTTTCTAGCGGGAGGGACCTACAATGAGCAGTTCTTC	CASSFPPFLAGGTYNEQFF
NA	NA	TRBV6-2/TRBV6-3	TRBJ1-5	TGTGCCAGCAGTTCCGACACTAATCAGCCCCAGCATTTT	CASSSDTNQPQHF
NA	NA	TRBV24-1	TRBJ2-7	TGTGCCACCAGTGGTGGCGGTCTGAGCTACGAGCAGTACTTC	CATSGGGLSYEQYF
NA	NA	TRBV6-5	TRBJ2-2	TGTGCCAGCCTTCGGCGAGAGGGAACCGCCGGGGAGCTGTTTTTT	CASLRREGTAGELFF
few	TRBD1	TRBV5-1	TRBJ2-3	TGCGCCAGCAGCTCCCGACAGGGAAGCGCAGATACGCAGTATTTT	CASSSRQGSADTQYF
once	NA	TRBV7-3	TRBJ1-1	TGTGCCAGCAGCCCGTCTGGTAGCACTGAAGCTTTCTTT	CASSPSGSTEAFF
NA	NA	TRBV2	TRBJ2-3	TGTGCCAGCAGTGCCTTGAGCGGGGATACGCAGTATTTT	CASSALSGDTQYF
few	NA	TRBV6-5	TRBJ1-4	TGTGCCAGCTCAGGCGGGGCAACTAATGAAAAACTGTTTTTT	CASSGGATNEKLFF
NA	TRBD1	TRBV29-1	TRBJ2-1	TGCAGCGTAGGGACAGTTATCAATGAGCAGTTCTTC	CSVGTVINEQFF
NA	NA	TRBV19	TRBJ1-5	TGTGCCAGTGGGGGAGCGAGCGGCAATCAGCCCCAGCATTTT	CASGGASGNQPQHF
NA	TRBD2	TRBV7-2	TRBJ2-2	TGTGCCAGCAGCTTGACTAGCGGGAGCACCGGGGAGCTGTTTTTT	CASSLTSGSTGELFF
NA	NA	TRBV5-1	TRBJ2-3	TGCGCCAGCAGCTTGAAGTTGACGGCGCGGGACTCCACAGATACGCAGTATTTT	CASSLKLTARDSTDTQYF
NA	NA	TRBV29-1	TRBJ1-5	TGCAGCGTTGCAGATCGCGGGAAGGAGGGTCCCAATCAGCCCCAGCATTTT	CSVADRGKEGPNQPQHF
NA	NA	TRBV29-1	TRBJ2-1	TGCAGCGTTGACAGGGGATTCTACAATGAGCAGTTCTTC	CSVDRGFYNEQFF
NA	NA	TRBV5-4	TRBJ1-1	TGTGCCAGCAGCCGGGACCTTATGAACACTGAAGCTTTCTTT	CASSRDLMNTEAFF
NA	NA	TRBV6-1	TRBJ2-3	TGTGCCAGCAGTGAAGACAGGCCAGATACGCAGTATTTT	CASSEDRPDTQYF
NA	NA	TRBV3-1/TRBV3-2	TRBJ1-5	TGTGCCAGCAGCCAAGTTCCCCAAGCCGGTCAGCCCCAGCATTTT	CASSQVPQAGQPQHF
NA	NA	TRBV6-4	TRBJ2-1	TGTGCCAGCAGTCTTGCCGGGACCTCCTTCAATGAGCAGTTCTTC	CASSLAGTSFNEQFF
NA	NA	TRBV6-5	TRBJ2-1	TGTGCCAGCAGTTACTCGAATAGGGACGAGCAGTTCTTC	CASSYSNRDEQFF